The 14 T cell receptor beta chains below were found in one sample sequenced in a study of low-dose radiotherapy and immunotherapy resistance in tumors. The time point: after trial treatment. Treatment here: LDRT plus nivolumab, ipilimumab, low-dose cyclophosphamide and aspirin (RACIN trial). Primers used for first-strand cDNA, a TRAV- and TRBV-specific set, covered both alpha and beta chains. Both a constant-region primer and a V-primer adapter served to amplify TCRs across 20 to 25 PCR cycles. TCRdb fed the reads into MiXCR, producing one record per CDR3 protein. This table has tens of thousands of distinct CDR3 sequences, around a sixth appearing once. This material consisted of PBMCs, taken after low-dose radiotherapy plus immunotherapy. The origin of the receptors is a male donor with prostate cancer.

This clonotype was recorded at least ten times. This rearrangement joins TRBV30 to TRBJ2-7, with 7 bases identical to TRBD1. The trim removed 5 bases at V and 1 base at J, leaving 14 bases unmatched. The CDR3 length is 16 residues. Germline V CDR1 and CDR2: GTSNPN, SVGIG (reference sequence). In DNA form, the CDR3 reads TGTGCCTGGGACCCCTGGGGGACAGCCGGTTCCTACGAGCAGTACTTC. Its translation: CAWDPWGTAGSYEQYF.

At least ten counts were recorded for this clonotype. An end of the junction does not agree with germline; a read error may underlie this. The rearrangement links TRBV20-1 to TRBJ1-5; possible D gene TRBD1, 5 bases. The CDR3 length is 15 residues. CDR1 and CDR2 from the germline V gene are DFQATT and SNEGSKA (reference sequence). The CDR3 nucleotides read TGCAGTGCTCGACCGGGGACGGCGGGCAATCAGCCCCAGAATTTT. This translates into CSARPGTAGNQPQNF.

This clonotype was seen ten or more times. The chain recombines TRBV29-1 with TRBJ1-1; no definite D call. Germline values: CDR1 SQVTM, CDR2 ANQGSEA. The CDR3 is 14 residues long. V lost 4 bases and J lost 4, with 16 bases in between. The CDR3 DNA follows: TGCAGCGTTGGGGTCGGGGTTACACGCACTGAAGCTTTCTTT. Protein sequence: CSVGVGVTRTEAFF. The variable domain in full, completed from reference TRBV29-1 and TRBJ1-1, reads SAVISQKPSRDICQRGTSLTIQCQVDSQVTMMFWYRQQPGQSLTLIATANQGSEATYESGFVIDKFPISRPNLTFSTLTVSNMSPEDSSIYLCSVGVGVTRTEAFFGQGTRLTVV.

The sample holds many counts of this clonotype. This chain joins TRBV30 and TRBJ2-4; tentative D call: TRBD1 (6 bases). This CDR3 has 13 residues. The germline V and J ends were trimmed by 3 bases and 3 bases, with 9 bases remaining between them. Germline assignment: CDR1 GTSNPN and CDR2 SVGIG (reference sequence). Here the CDR3 reads CAWRGTFKNIQYF. DNA for the CDR3: TGTGCCTGGAGGGGGACATTCAAAAACATTCAGTACTTC.

As for this clonotype: One base separates it from a far larger clone, so it is likely a read error. This sequence joins TRBV27 and TRBJ1-5, with D possibly TRBD1 on 6 matching bases. Germline lookup yields CDR1 MNHEY and CDR2 SMNVEV (reference sequence). The CDR3 length is 13 residues. The CDR3 nucleotides read TGTGCCGGCAGTTTCGGGGGGCTAATGCCCCAGCATTTT. Encoded protein: CAGSFGGLMPQHF.

This clonotype was counted many times. The chain links TRBV2 to TRBJ2-5, with TRBD2 matching 8 bases. Trimming cost V 4 bases and J 5 bases; bases outside gene matches: 9. The CDR3 spans 15 residues. Germline lookup yields CDR1 SNHLY and CDR2 FYNNEI. The CDR3 sequence: CASSVGSGNGETQYF. As DNA, the CDR3 is TGTGCCAGCAGTGTCGGTAGCGGGAATGGGGAGACCCAGTACTTC.

This clonotype was recorded at least ten times. The chain is built from TRBV6-2 or TRBV6-3 and TRBJ2-7; 7 positions match TRBD1. With V trimmed by 8 bases and J by 2 bases, 6 bases remained unmatched. CDR1 is MNHEY, CDR2 SVGEGT, per germline. The CDR3 is made up of 13 amino acids. The CDR3 is CASHGTETYEQYF. CDR3 DNA sequence: TGTGCCAGCCACGGGACAGAGACCTACGAGCAGTACTTC.

This clonotype was detected ten times or more. This chain connects TRBV12-3 or TRBV12-4 to TRBJ2-1, with TRBD2 matching over 8 bases. This CDR3 is built from 17 residues. V trimming: 0 bases; J trimming: 6 bases; junction bases outside the gene matches: 10. The CDR3, as DNA: TGTGCCAGCAGTTTAGCCGCGGTCGGGAGGGCTGCCAATGAGCAGTTCTTC. It yields the protein CASSLAAVGRAANEQFF.

This clonotype was counted ten times or more. This sequence joins TRBV19 and TRBJ2-7; tentative D call: TRBD2 (5 bases). Trimming stripped 3 bases from V and 3 bases from J, with 15 bases between. The CDR3 is made up of 15 amino acids. Germline assignment: CDR1 LNHDA and CDR2 SQIVND (reference sequence). DNA for the CDR3: TGTGCCAGTAGTATCGGAGGCAGGATTAACTACGAGCAGTACTTC. It translates to CASSIGGRINYEQYF.

This clonotype was found many times. The CDR3 loop reads CSAGIAGSYNEQFF. The CDR3 DNA is TGCAGTGCTGGGATTGCAGGGTCCTACAATGAGCAGTTCTTC. This rearrangement joins TRBV20-1 to TRBJ2-1; tentative D call: TRBD1 (5 bases). V gave up 5 bases and J gave up 1 base, with 12 bases separating them. The CDR3 totals 14 residues. CDR1 is DFQATT and CDR2 is SNEGSKA in the germline V gene (reference sequence).

Many counts were recorded for this clonotype. The chain is built from TRBV3-1 and TRBJ2-2; D assignment may be TRBD1 or TRBD2 (5 bases each). The germline V gene encodes CDR1 LGHDT and CDR2 YNNKEL (reference sequence). V was cut by 1 base and J by 3 bases, with 9 bases left in between. The CDR3 runs to 15 residues. CDR3 amino acids: CASSQGGADTGELFF. CDR3 nucleotide sequence: TGTGCCAGCAGCCAAGGAGGGGCGGACACCGGGGAGCTGTTTTTT.

This clonotype has ten or more counts. V and J are TRBV29-1 and TRBJ1-5; D is unclear. This CDR3 spans 13 amino acids. CDR1 and CDR2 from the germline V gene are SQVTM and ANQGSEA. V dropped 5 bases and J dropped 5 bases, with 13 bases sitting between them. The CDR3 bases are TGCAGCGTTAGGGTTGGTGGGGATCAGCCCCAGCATTTT. Encoded protein: CSVRVGGDQPQHF.

A note on this clonotype: A far larger clone is a single base away, which makes a read error likely. The rearrangement uses TRBV7-2 and TRBJ2-7; 7 positions match TRBD1. The V and J ends lost 4 bases and 7 bases, in that order; junction bases with no gene match: 13. This CDR3 has 15 amino acids. Germline V CDR1 and CDR2: SGHTA, FQGNSA. This chain's CDR3 is CASSSQGRGYNEQYF. The CDR3 DNA sequence: TGTGCCAGCAGCTCACAGGGGAGAGGGTACAATGAGCAGTACTTC.

The chain joins TRBV28 to TRBJ2-7, with D perhaps assigned TRBD1 or TRBD2 (5 bases each). Germline CDR1 is MDHEN and CDR2 is SYDVKM. This CDR3 is built from 12 residues. Between the trimmed V and J ends, which lost 10 bases and 2 bases, there was a span of 12 bases. The DNA of the CDR3 is TGTGCCACCTGGGGGACCACCTACGAGCAGTACTTC. Protein sequence: CATWGTTYEQYF.